This T cell receptor beta chain was profiled in a study of identical twins. Germline V gene sequence: CDR1 MGHRA, CDR2 YSYEKL. The CDR3 runs 17 residues. Trimming removed 1 base from V and 0 bases from J, with 14 bases in between. Findings and caveats of the study: Conclusions rested on cross-sectional statistics rather than following the same donors. Potential partial confounding of zero-insertion analyses by invariant MAIT and iNKT cells was noted.

This clonotype was counted only a few times. Its antigen is currently unknown. TCRdb re-called the 5' RACE reads with MiXCR, one entry per CDR3 protein. Here the sample spans fewer than 650,000 distinct CDR3 sequences, roughly 7.2% being singletons. The sample also formed part of further work on yellow fever vaccine responses in identical twins.

The sample comprised PBMCs. The clonotype was recovered from a young woman in good health. The chain joins TRBV4-1 to TRBJ2-3; D is undetermined. The CDR3: CASSQAPPPRSTDTQYF. DNA for the CDR3: TGCGCCAGCAGCCAAGCCCCCCCCCCGCGGAGCACAGATACGCAGTATTTT.